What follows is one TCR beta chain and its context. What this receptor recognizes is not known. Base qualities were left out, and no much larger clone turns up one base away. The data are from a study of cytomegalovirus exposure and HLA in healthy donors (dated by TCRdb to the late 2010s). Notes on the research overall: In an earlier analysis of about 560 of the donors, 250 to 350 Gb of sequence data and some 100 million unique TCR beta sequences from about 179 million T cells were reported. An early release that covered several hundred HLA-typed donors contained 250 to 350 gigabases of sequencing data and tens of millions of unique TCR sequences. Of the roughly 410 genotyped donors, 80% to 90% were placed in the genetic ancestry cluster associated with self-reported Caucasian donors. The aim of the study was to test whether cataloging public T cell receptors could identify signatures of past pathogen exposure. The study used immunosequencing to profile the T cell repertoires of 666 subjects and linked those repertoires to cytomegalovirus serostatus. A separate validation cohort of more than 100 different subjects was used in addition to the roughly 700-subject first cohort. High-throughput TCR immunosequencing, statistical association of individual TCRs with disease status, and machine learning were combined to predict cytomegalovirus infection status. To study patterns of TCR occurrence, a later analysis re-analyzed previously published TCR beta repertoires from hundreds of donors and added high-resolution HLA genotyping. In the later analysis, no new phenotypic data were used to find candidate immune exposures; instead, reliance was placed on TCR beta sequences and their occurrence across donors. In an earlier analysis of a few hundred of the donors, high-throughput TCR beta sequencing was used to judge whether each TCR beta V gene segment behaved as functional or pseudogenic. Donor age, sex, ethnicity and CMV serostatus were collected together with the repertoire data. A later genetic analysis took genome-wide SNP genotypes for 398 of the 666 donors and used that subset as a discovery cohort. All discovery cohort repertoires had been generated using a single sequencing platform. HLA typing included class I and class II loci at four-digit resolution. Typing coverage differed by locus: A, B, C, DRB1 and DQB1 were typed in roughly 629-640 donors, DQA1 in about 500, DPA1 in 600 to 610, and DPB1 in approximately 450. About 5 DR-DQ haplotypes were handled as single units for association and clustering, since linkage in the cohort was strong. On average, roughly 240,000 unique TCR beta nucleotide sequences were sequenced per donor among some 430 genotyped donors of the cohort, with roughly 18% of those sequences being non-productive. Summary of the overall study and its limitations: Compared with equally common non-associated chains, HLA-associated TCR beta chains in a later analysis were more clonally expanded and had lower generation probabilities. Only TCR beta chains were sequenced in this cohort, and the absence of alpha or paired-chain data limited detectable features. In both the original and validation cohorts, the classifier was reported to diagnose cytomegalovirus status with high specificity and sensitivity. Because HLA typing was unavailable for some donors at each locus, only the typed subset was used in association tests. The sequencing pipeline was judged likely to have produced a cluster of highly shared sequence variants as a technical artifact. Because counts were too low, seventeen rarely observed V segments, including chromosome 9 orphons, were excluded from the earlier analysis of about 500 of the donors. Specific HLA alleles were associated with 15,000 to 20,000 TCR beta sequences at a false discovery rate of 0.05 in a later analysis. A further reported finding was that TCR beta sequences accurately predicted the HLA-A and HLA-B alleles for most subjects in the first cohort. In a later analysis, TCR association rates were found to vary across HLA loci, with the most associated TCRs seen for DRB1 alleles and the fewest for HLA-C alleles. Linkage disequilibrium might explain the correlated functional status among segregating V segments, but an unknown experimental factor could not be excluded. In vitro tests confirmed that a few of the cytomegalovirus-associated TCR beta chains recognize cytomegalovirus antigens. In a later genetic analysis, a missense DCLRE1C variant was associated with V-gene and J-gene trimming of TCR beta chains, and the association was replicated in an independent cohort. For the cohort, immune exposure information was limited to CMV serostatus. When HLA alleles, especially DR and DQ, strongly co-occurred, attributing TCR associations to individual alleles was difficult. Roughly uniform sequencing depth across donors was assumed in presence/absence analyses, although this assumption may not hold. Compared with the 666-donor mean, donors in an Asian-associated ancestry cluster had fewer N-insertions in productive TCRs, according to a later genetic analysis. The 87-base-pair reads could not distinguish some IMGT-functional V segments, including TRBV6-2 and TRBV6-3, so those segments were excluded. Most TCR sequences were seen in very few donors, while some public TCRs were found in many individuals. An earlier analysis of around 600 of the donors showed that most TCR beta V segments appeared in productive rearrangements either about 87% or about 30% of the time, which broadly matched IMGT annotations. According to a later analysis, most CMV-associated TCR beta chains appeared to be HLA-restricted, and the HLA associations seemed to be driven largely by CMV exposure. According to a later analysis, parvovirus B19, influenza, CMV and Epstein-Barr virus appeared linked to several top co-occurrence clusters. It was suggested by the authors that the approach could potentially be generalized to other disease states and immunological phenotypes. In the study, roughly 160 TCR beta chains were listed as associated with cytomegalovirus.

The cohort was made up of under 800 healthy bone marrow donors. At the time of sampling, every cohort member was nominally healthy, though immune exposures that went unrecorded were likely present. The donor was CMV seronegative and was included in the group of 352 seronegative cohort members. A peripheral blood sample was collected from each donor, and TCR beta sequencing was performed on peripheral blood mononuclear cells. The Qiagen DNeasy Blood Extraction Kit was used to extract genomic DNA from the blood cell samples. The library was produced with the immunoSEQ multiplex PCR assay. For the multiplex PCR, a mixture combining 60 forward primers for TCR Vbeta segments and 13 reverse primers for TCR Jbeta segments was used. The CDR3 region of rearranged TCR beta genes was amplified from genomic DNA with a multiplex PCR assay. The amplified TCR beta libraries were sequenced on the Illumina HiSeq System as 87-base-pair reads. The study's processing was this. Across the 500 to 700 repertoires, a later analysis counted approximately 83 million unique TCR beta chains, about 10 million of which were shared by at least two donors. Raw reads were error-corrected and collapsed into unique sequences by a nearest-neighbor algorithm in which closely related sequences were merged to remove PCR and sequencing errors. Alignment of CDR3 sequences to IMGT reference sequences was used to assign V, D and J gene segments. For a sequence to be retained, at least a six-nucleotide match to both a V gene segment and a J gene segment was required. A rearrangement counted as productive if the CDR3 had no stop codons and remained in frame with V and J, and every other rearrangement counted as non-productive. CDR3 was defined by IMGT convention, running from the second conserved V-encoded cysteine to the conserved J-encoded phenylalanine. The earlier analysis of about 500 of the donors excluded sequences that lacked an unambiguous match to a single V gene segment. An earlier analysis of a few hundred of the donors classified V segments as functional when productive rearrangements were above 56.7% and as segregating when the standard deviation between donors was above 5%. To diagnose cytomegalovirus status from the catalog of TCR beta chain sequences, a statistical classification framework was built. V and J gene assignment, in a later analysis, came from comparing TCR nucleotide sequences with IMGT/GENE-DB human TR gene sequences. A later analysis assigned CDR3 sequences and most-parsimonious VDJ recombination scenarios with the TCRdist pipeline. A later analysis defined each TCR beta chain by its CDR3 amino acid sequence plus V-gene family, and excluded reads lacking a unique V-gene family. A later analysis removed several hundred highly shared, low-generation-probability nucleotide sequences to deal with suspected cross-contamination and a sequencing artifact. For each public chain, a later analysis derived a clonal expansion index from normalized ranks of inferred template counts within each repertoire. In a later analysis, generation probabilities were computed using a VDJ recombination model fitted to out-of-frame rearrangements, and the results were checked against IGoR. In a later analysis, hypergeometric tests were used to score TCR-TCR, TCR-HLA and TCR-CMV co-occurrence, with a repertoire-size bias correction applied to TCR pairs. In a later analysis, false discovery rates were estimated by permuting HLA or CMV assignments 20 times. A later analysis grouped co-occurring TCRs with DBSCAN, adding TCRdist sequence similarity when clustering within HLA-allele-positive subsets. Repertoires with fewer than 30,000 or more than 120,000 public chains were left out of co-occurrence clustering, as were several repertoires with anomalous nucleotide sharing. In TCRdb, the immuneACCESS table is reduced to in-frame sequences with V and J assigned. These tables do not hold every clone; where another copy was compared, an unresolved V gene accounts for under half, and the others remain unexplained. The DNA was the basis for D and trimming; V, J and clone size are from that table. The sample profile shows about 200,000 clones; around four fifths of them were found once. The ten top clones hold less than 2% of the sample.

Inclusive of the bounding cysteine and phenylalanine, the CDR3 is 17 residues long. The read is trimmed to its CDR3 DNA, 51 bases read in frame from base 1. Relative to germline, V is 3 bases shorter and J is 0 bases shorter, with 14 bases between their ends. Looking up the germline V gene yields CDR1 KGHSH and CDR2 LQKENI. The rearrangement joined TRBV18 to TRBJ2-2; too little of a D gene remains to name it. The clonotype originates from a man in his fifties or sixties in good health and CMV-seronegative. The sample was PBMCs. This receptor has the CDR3 CASSPSPPSTNTGELFF. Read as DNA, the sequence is TGTGCCAGCTCACCGTCTCCCCCCAGTACGAACACCGGGGAGCTGTTTTTT. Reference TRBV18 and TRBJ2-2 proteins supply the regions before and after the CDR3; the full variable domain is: NAGVMQNPRHLVRRRGQEARLRCSPMKGHSHVYWYRQLPEEGLKFMVYLQKENIIDESGMPKERFSAEFPKEGPSILRIQQVVRGDSAAYFCASSPSPPSTNTGELFFGEGSRLTVL.